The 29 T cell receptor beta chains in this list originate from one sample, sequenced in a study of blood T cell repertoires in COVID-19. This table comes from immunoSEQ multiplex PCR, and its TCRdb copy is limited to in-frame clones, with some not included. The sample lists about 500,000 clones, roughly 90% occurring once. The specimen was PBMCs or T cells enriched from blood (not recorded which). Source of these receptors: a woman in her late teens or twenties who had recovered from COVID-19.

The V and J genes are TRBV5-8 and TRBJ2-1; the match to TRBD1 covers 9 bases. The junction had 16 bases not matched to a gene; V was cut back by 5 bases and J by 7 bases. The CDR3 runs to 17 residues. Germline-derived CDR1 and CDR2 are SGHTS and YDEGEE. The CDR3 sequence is CASRPGTGTTFLNEQFF. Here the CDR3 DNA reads TGTGCCAGCAGGCCCGGGACAGGGACAACTTTTCTGAATGAGCAGTTCTTC.

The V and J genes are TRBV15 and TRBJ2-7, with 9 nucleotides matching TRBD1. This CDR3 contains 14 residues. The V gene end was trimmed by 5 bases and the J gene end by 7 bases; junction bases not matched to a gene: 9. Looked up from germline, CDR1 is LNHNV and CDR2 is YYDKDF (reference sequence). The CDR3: CATSRDRDSSEQYF. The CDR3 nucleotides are TGTGCCACCAGCCGGGACAGGGACTCGAGTGAGCAGTACTTC.

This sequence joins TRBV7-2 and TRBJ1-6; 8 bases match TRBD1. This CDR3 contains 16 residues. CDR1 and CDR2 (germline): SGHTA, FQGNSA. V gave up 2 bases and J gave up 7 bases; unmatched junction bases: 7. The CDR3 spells CASSLSQGAGNSPLHF. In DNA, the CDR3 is TGTGCCAGCAGCTTATCTCAGGGGGCTGGCAATTCACCCCTCCACTTT.

The chain's CDR3 is CASSFTGTGETQYF. CDR3 sequence (DNA): TGTGCCAGCAGCTTTACCGGGACAGGGGAGACCCAGTACTTC. The chain carries TRBV7-8 and TRBJ2-5; 9 positions agree with TRBD1. V lost 3 bases, J lost 5 bases, and 4 bases stayed unmatched. The CDR3 is 14 residues long. Per the germline V gene, CDR1 is SGHVS and CDR2 is FQNEAQ.

The CDR3 protein is CASSIITGQSTDTQYF. The CDR3 DNA sequence: TGTGCCAGTAGTATCATCACAGGGCAGAGCACAGATACGCAGTATTTT. The chain joins TRBV19 to TRBJ2-3; D might be TRBD1 (6 bases). With 3 bases removed from V and 0 bases from J, the gap between germline ends came to 13 bases. The CDR3 spans 16 residues. Germline values: CDR1 LNHDA, CDR2 SQIVND (reference sequence).

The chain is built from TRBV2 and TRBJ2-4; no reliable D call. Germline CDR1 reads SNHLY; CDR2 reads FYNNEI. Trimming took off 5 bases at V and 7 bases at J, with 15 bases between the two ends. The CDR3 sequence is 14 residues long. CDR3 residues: CASSLTTTTNIQYF. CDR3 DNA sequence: TGTGCCAGCAGTCTAACTACAACTACGAACATTCAGTACTTC.

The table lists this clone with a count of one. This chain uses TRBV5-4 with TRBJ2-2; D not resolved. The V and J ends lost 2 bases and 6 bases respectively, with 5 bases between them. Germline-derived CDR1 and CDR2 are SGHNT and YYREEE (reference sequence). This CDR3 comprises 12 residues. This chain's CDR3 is CASSLASGELFF. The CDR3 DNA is TGTGCCAGCAGCTTAGCCTCCGGGGAGCTGTTTTTT. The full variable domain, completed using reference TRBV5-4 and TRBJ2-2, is ETGVTQSPTHLIKTRGQQVTLRCSSQSGHNTVSWYQQALGQGPQFIFQYYREEENGRGNFPPRFSGLQFPNYSSELNVNALELDDSALYLCASSLASGELFFGEGSRLTVL.

The CDR3 loop reads CASNGDSWRGYTF. The CDR3 region has the DNA TGTGCCAGCAACGGGGACAGCTGGCGGGGCTACACCTTC. The chain couples TRBV2 to TRBJ1-2, with 7 bases matching TRBD1. V was clipped by 7 bases and J by 8 bases; unmatched bases: 10. Germline V gives CDR1 SNHLY, CDR2 FYNNEI. This CDR3 is built from 13 residues.

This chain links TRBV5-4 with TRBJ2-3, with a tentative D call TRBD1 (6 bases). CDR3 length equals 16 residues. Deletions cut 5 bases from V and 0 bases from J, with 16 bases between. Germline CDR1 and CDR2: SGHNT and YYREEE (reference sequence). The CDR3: CASRGPGHQSTDTQYF. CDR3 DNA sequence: TGTGCCAGCAGGGGACCGGGACACCAAAGCACAGATACGCAGTATTTT.

CDR3 in amino acids: CASSEWSRQGRQPQHF. CDR3 bases: TGTGCCAGCAGTGAGTGGAGCCGACAGGGGCGACAGCCCCAGCATTTT. The chain uses TRBV6-1 and TRBJ1-5; 8 bases line up with TRBD1. Trimming took 3 bases from V and 7 from J; bases not matched to a gene: 11. The CDR3 runs 16 residues. Germline assignment: CDR1 MNHNS and CDR2 SASEGT.

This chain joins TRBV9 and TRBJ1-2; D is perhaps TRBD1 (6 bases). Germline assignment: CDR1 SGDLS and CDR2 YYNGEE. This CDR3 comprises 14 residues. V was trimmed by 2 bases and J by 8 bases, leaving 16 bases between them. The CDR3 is CASSVEQGIGGYTF. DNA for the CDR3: TGTGCCAGCAGCGTCGAACAGGGAATAGGCGGCTACACCTTC.

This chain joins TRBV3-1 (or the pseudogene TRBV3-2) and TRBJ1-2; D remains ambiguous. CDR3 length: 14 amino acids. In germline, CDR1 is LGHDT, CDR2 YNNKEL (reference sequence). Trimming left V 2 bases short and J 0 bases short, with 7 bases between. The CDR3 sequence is CASSQPDSNYGYTF. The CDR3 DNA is TGTGCCAGCAGCCAACCAGATTCTAACTATGGCTACACCTTC.

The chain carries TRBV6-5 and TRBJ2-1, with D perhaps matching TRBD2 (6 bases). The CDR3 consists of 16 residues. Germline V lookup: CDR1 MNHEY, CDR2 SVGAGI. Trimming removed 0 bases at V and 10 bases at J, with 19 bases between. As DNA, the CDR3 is TGTGCCAGCAGTTACTCGAGATTAACCGCCCGGGGGGAGCAGTTCTTC. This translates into CASSYSRLTARGEQFF.

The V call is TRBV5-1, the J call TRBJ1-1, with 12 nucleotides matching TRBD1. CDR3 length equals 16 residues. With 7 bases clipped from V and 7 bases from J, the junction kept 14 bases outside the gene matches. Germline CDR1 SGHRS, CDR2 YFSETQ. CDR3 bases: TGCGCCAGCTTCTCCGGGACAGGGGGCTTCGGGGATGAAGCTTTCTTT. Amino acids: CASFSGTGGFGDEAFF. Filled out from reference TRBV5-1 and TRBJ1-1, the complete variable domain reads KAGVTQTPRYLIKTRGQQVTLSCSPISGHRSVSWYQQTPGQGLQFLFEYFSETQRNKGNFPGRFSGRQFSNSRSEMNVSTLELGDSALYLCASFSGTGGFGDEAFFGQGTRLTVV.

The CDR3 sequence is CASRRPGTGRVGGGELFF. The CDR3 nucleotides are TGTGCCAGCAGACGTCCCGGGACAGGGCGGGTCGGCGGCGGGGAGCTGTTTTTT. J is TRBJ2-2 and V is TRBV28, with 9 bases lining up with TRBD1. Germline CDR1 and CDR2: MDHEN and SYDVKM. The CDR3 spans 18 residues. J gave up 7 bases and V 6 bases, and 18 bases lay outside the gene matches.

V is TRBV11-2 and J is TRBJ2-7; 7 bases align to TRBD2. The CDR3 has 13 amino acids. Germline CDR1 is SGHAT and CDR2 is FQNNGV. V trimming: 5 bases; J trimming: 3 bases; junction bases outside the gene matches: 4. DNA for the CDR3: TGTGCCAGCAGCAATGGGAGGGGCTACGAGCAGTACTTC. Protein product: CASSNGRGYEQYF.

The CDR3 protein is CASSQENQGNSPLHF. The DNA for the CDR3 is TGTGCCAGCAGCCAAGAAAACCAGGGGAATTCACCCCTCCACTTT. The chain is built from TRBV4-2 and TRBJ1-6, with D tentatively TRBD1 (6 bases). Trimming took 0 bases from V and 7 from J, leaving 10 bases between them. The CDR3 is made up of 15 amino acids. Per the germline V gene, CDR1 is LGHNA and CDR2 is YNFKEQ.

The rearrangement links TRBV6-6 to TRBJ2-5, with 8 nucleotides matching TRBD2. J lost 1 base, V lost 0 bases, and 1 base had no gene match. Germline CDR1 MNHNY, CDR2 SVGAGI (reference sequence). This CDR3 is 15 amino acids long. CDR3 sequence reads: CASSYSRGGQETQYF. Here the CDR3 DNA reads TGTGCCAGCAGTTACTCCCGGGGGGGCCAAGAGACCCAGTACTTC.

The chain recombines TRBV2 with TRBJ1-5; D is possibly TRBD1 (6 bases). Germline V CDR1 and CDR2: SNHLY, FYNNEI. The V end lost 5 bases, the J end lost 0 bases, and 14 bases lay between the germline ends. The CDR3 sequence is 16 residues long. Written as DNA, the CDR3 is TGTGCCAGCAGTTCTATGACAGGCTTTAGCAATCAGCCCCAGCATTTT. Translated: CASSSMTGFSNQPQHF.

CDR3 bases: TGTGCCAGTAGTATAGCCCTCACAGATACGCAGTATTTT. Its protein is CASSIALTDTQYF. The chain carries TRBV19 and TRBJ2-3; no clear D. The CDR3 covers 13 residues. V was clipped by 1 base and J by 2 bases, with 4 bases between them. Per the germline V gene, CDR1 is LNHDA and CDR2 is SQIVND (reference sequence).

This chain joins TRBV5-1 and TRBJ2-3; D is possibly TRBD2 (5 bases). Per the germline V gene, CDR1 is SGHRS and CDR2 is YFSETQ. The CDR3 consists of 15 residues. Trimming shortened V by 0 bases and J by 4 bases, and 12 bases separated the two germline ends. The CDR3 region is CASSLGASGSDTQYF. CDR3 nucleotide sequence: TGCGCCAGCAGCTTGGGGGCCAGCGGCTCAGATACGCAGTATTTT.

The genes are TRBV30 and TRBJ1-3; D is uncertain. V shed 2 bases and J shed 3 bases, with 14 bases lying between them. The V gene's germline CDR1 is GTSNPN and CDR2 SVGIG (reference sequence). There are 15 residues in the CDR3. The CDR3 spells CAWSSGMEGGNTIYF. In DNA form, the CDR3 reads TGTGCCTGGAGTTCGGGGATGGAGGGTGGAAACACCATATATTTT.

Written as DNA, the CDR3 is TGCGCCAGCAGCCAACCTCCCGGACAGGGGGCGAACACCGGGGAGCTGTTTTTT. Translation gives CASSQPPGQGANTGELFF. This rearrangement joins TRBV4-1 to TRBJ2-2; TRBD1 agrees at 10 bases. V lost 2 bases, J lost 0 bases, and 6 bases stayed unmatched. This CDR3 is 18 amino acids long. CDR1 and CDR2 from the germline V gene are MGHRA and YSYEKL.

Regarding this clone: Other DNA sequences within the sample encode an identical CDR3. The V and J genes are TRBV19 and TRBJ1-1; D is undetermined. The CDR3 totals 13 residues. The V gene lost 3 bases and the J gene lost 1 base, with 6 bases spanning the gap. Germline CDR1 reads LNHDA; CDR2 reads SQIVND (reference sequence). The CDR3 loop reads CASSIGGNTEAFF. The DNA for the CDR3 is TGTGCCAGTAGTATCGGAGGGAACACTGAAGCTTTCTTT.

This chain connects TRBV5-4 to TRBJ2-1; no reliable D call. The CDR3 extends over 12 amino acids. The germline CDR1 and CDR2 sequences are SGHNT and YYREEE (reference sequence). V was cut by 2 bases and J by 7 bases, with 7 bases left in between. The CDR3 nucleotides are TGTGCCAGCAGCTTAACACAGAATGAGCAGTTCTTC. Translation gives CASSLTQNEQFF.

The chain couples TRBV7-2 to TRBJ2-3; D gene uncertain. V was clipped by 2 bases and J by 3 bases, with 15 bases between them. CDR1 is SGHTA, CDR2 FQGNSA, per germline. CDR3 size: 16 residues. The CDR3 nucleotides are TGTGCCAGCAGCTTACGGCCCTCCTGGGCGACAGATACGCAGTATTTT. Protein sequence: CASSLRPSWATDTQYF. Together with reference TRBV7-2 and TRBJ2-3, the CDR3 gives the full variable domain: GAGVSQSPSNKVTEKGKDVELRCDPISGHTALYWYRQSLGQGLEFLIYFQGNSAPDKSGLPSDRFSAERTGGSVSTLTIQRTQQEDSAVYLCASSLRPSWATDTQYFGPGTRLTVL.

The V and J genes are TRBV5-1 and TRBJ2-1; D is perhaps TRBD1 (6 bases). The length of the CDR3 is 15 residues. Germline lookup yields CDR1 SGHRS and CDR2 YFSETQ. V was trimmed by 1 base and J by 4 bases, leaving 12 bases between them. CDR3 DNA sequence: TGCGCCAGCAGCTTGCAGGGGCCCCTATACAATGAGCAGTTCTTC. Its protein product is CASSLQGPLYNEQFF.

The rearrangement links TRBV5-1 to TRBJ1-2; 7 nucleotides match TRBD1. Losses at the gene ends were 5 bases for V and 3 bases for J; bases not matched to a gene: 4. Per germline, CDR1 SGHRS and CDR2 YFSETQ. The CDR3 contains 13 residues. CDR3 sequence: CASRLDRDYGYTF. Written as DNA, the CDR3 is TGCGCCAGCAGACTCGACAGGGACTATGGCTACACCTTC.

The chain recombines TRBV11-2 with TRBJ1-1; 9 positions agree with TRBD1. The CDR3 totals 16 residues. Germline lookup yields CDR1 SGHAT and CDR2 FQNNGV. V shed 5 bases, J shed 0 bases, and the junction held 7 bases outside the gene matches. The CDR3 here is CASSPGTGHMNTEAFF. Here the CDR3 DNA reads TGTGCCAGCAGCCCCGGGACAGGGCACATGAACACTGAAGCTTTCTTT. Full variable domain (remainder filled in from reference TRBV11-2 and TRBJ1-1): EAGVAQSPRYKIIEKRQSVAFWCNPISGHATLYWYQQILGQGPKLLIQFQNNGVVDDSQLPKDRFSAERLKGVDSTLKIQPAKLEDSAVYLCASSPGTGHMNTEAFFGQGTRLTVV.